The next 23 T cell receptor beta chains were all read from a single sample in a study of shared clonotypes between healthy human individuals. Only in-frame clones appear in the TCRdb table, and some are missing; sequencing was by immunoSEQ multiplex PCR. Of around 2.3 million clones in the sample, around 95% were seen once. The sequenced material came from naive CD4+ T cells sorted from blood. Subset of the sample: CD45RA+ positively selected. All receptors derive from a man between 18 and 35 years old in good health.

J is TRBJ2-6 and V is TRBV11-2, with a tentative D call TRBD2 (6 bases). V was trimmed by 5 bases and J by 0 bases, leaving 20 bases between them. The germline CDR1 and CDR2 sequences are SGHAT and FQNNGV. This CDR3 is 19 amino acids long. The CDR3 protein is CASSPFLRRESSGANVLTF. The CDR3, as DNA: TGTGCCAGCAGCCCTTTCTTGAGGCGGGAAAGCTCTGGGGCCAACGTCCTGACTTTC.

The rearrangement joins TRBV5-6 to TRBJ2-5; TRBD1 agrees at 8 bases. Unmatched junction bases numbered 2, after V lost 2 bases and J lost 5 bases. Germline lookup yields CDR1 SGHDT and CDR2 YYEEEE. This CDR3 comprises 13 residues. The CDR3 here is CASSFRGRETQYF. CDR3 DNA: TGTGCCAGCAGCTTCAGGGGGCGGGAGACCCAGTACTTC.

The chain has TRBV4-2 and TRBJ2-1, with 13 bases aligning to TRBD2. Germline lookup yields CDR1 LGHNA and CDR2 YNFKEQ. J was trimmed by 0 bases and V by 4 bases; bases with no gene match: 15. The CDR3 is 21 residues long. Written as DNA, the CDR3 is TGTGCCAGCAGCCTCATTTCCGGGACTAGCGGGACCGGGGGCTCCTACAATGAGCAGTTCTTC. Residues: CASSLISGTSGTGGSYNEQFF.

The gene calls are TRBV5-4 and TRBJ2-5; 7 nucleotides line up with TRBD1. CDR1 and CDR2 from the germline V gene are SGHNT and YYREEE (reference sequence). The CDR3 covers 16 residues. V dropped 2 bases and J dropped 0; count of bases not matched to a gene: 7. CDR3 sequence: CASSFVQGSNQETQYF. Here the CDR3 DNA reads TGTGCCAGCAGCTTCGTACAGGGGAGTAACCAAGAGACCCAGTACTTC.

The chain uses TRBV2 and TRBJ1-5; D not certain. Germline values: CDR1 SNHLY, CDR2 FYNNEI. Trimming cost V 4 bases and J 9 bases, with 7 bases left between them. CDR3 length equals 11 residues. The CDR3 DNA is TGTGCCAGCAGTGCCGAGGGGCCCCAGCATTTT. Amino acids: CASSAEGPQHF.

This chain joins TRBV30 and TRBJ2-2; D assignment may be TRBD1 or TRBD2 (7 bases each). Germline V gives CDR1 GTSNPN, CDR2 SVGIG (reference sequence). This CDR3 spans 12 amino acids. Here the CDR3 reads CASGGDTGELFF. The CDR3 DNA follows: TGTGCTTCAGGGGGGGACACCGGGGAGCTGTTTTTT.

The genes are TRBV7-2 and TRBJ2-5; 10 bases map to TRBD1. This CDR3 contains 16 residues. CDR1 is SGHTA, CDR2 FQGNSA, per germline. With V trimmed by 5 bases and J by 5 bases, 11 bases remained unmatched. DNA for the CDR3: TGTGCCAGCAGCGCAGCCCCGACAGGGGGCCGGGAGACCCAGTACTTC. It specifies CASSAAPTGGRETQYF.

The chain employs TRBV10-1 and TRBJ2-5; tentative D call: TRBD1 (6 bases). The CDR3 spans 13 residues. The germline V gene encodes CDR1 WNHNN and CDR2 SYGVQD (reference sequence). V was clipped by 6 bases and J by 5 bases, with 13 bases between them. The CDR3 here is CASSPKGVETQYF. In DNA form, the CDR3 reads TGCGCCAGCAGCCCCAAGGGGGTGGAGACCCAGTACTTC.

This chain links TRBV19 with TRBJ2-3; possible D gene TRBD2, 5 bases. Deletions cut 3 bases from V and 1 base from J, with 14 bases between. This CDR3 spans 16 amino acids. Germline CDR1 LNHDA, CDR2 SQIVND (reference sequence). CDR3 DNA sequence: TGTGCCAGTAGTATGGCGGGTCGTGGTGGCACAGATACGCAGTATTTT. Amino acids: CASSMAGRGGTDTQYF. Together with reference TRBV19 and TRBJ2-3, the CDR3 gives the full variable domain: DGGITQSPKYLFRKEGQNVTLSCEQNLNHDAMYWYRQDPGQGLRLIYYSQIVNDFQKGDIAEGYSVSREKKESFPLTVTSAQKNPTAFYLCASSMAGRGGTDTQYFGPGTRLTVL.

The gene calls are TRBV6-6 and TRBJ1-2, with a tentative D call TRBD1 (5 bases). This CDR3 is built from 13 residues. Germline loops: CDR1 MNHNY, CDR2 SVGAGI (reference sequence). V was shortened by 4 bases and J by 8 bases, with 14 bases between the two germline ends. CDR3 protein: CASSSRGQEGYTF. As DNA, the CDR3 is TGTGCCAGCAGTTCCCGGGGCCAGGAGGGCTACACCTTC.

CDR3 residues: CASSETAGSHDEQFF. Written as DNA, the CDR3 is TGTGCCAGCAGTGAAACCGCGGGATCACACGATGAGCAGTTCTTC. The chain combines TRBV2 with TRBJ2-1, with a tentative D call TRBD2 (6 bases). Trimming took 2 bases from V and 8 from J, leaving 16 bases between them. Per the germline V gene, CDR1 is SNHLY and CDR2 is FYNNEI. This CDR3 is 15 amino acids long.

The chain has TRBV1 and TRBJ1-2. TRBV1 is deemed a pseudogene. The CDR3 totals 11 residues. In DNA, the CDR3 is TGCACACCCCGCCTTAACTATGGCTACACCTTC. Translated, it gives CTPRLNYGYTF.

The rearrangement links TRBV19 to TRBJ2-3, with 7 bases aligning to TRBD2. There are 16 residues in the CDR3. J lost 4 bases, V lost 3 bases, and 10 bases had no gene match. Germline CDR1 LNHDA, CDR2 SQIVND (reference sequence). CDR3 sequence (DNA): TGTGCCAGTAGTATCGGAGGGAGGGCAGGTTCAGATACGCAGTATTTT. Translation gives CASSIGGRAGSDTQYF.

The chain couples TRBV5-1 to TRBJ2-7, with 9 bases identical to TRBD2. The CDR3 covers 15 residues. J was trimmed by 0 bases and V by 3 bases; bases with no gene match: 4. Germline CDR1 is SGHRS and CDR2 is YFSETQ. The CDR3 DNA is TGCGCCAGCAGCTCGGCGGGAGGGAGCTCCTACGAGCAGTACTTC. This codes for CASSSAGGSSYEQYF.

The J gene is TRBJ1-2, the V gene TRBV7-9; no reliable D call. The CDR3 contains 11 residues. From germline, CDR1 is SEHNR and CDR2 FQNEAQ (reference sequence). Trimming took 2 bases from V and 7 from J, leaving 5 bases between them. The CDR3 loop is CASSLSSGYTF. The CDR3 coding sequence is TGTGCCAGCAGCTTATCCTCTGGCTACACCTTC.

This sequence joins TRBV10-1 and TRBJ2-7, with 9 nucleotides matching TRBD2. The length of the CDR3 is 14 residues. After removal of 3 bases from V and 2 bases from J, the junction contained 2 bases not matched to a gene. Germline V gene data show CDR1 as WNHNN and CDR2 as SYGVQD (reference sequence). CDR3 sequence: CASSDRTSAYEQYF. CDR3 coding DNA: TGCGCCAGCAGTGACCGGACTAGCGCCTACGAGCAGTACTTC.

In the case of this clone: Other DNA sequences within the sample encode an identical CDR3. The rearrangement uses TRBV7-9 and TRBJ1-4, with a tentative D call TRBD1 (5 bases). The CDR3 runs to 14 residues. The germline V gene has CDR1 SEHNR and CDR2 FQNEAQ (reference sequence). V lost 2 bases and J lost 2, with 6 bases in between. The chain's CDR3 is CASSLRGTNEKLFF. CDR3 sequence (DNA): TGTGCCAGCAGCTTACGGGGGACTAATGAAAAACTGTTTTTT.

The rearrangement joins TRBV9 to TRBJ1-1, with TRBD1 as a possible D gene (6 bases). Between the trimmed V and J ends, which lost 4 bases and 4 bases, there was a span of 11 bases. This CDR3 spans 13 amino acids. Germline V lookup: CDR1 SGDLS, CDR2 YYNGEE. CDR3 in amino acids: CASSQQGGTEAFF. CDR3 in DNA: TGTGCCAGCAGCCAACAGGGCGGCACTGAAGCTTTCTTT.

Comment on this clone: Distinct nucleotide sequences in the sample also encode this CDR3. The chain recombines TRBV7-2 with TRBJ1-2; no definite D call. The germline V gene encodes CDR1 SGHTA and CDR2 FQGNSA. V shed 1 base and J shed 4 bases, with 7 bases lying between them. The CDR3 is 13 residues long. In DNA, the CDR3 is TGTGCCAGCAGCTTAGAAGGTTTCTATGGCTACACCTTC. Translation gives CASSLEGFYGYTF.

This chain joins TRBV27 and TRBJ2-7, with 9 bases matching TRBD2. Trimming removed 4 bases from V and 3 bases from J; junction bases left unmatched: 4. The CDR3 loop spans 14 amino acids. CDR1 MNHEY and CDR2 SMNVEV come from the germline V gene (reference sequence). The CDR3 here is CASSSAGGLYEQYF. CDR3 bases: TGTGCCAGCAGTTCTGCGGGAGGGCTCTACGAGCAGTACTTC.

The V call is TRBV5-1, the J call TRBJ2-5; D unresolved. CDR3 length: 13 residues. V lost 0 bases and J 9 bases, leaving 12 bases between the germline ends. Germline CDR1 reads SGHRS; CDR2 reads YFSETQ. This CDR3 reads CASSLEGPVSQYF. The CDR3 bases are TGCGCCAGCAGCTTGGAGGGTCCTGTTTCCCAGTACTTC.

A word on this clone: Other DNA sequences in the same sample also yield this CDR3. The CDR3 sequence is CASSTTSGGNTGELFF. CDR3 sequence (DNA): TGCGCCAGCAGCACAACTAGCGGGGGGAACACCGGGGAGCTGTTTTTT. The chain recombines TRBV5-1 with TRBJ2-2; TRBD2 agrees at 11 bases. Germline values: CDR1 SGHRS, CDR2 YFSETQ. Trimming took 4 bases from V and 1 from J; bases not matched to a gene: 3. The CDR3 contains 16 residues.

The chain uses TRBV5-8 and TRBJ2-7; 10 bases are shared with TRBD2. This CDR3 contains 14 residues. V lost 4 bases and J lost 3; bases outside the gene matches: 4. Germline values: CDR1 SGHTS, CDR2 YDEGEE. CDR3 sequence: CASSKTSGYYEQYF. CDR3 nucleotides: TGTGCCAGCAGCAAGACTAGCGGGTACTACGAGCAGTACTTC.